The present T cell receptor (beta chain) was sequenced within a study of blood T cell repertoires in COVID-19. Study in general: In each case, the material was cDNA or gDNA derived from T cells, B-cell-depleted T cells, or PBMCs.

This CDR3 is built from 17 residues. Germline V gives CDR1 MNHNS, CDR2 SASEGT. With V trimmed by 3 bases and J by 5 bases, 13 bases remained unmatched. The Seattle patients, enrolled during active infection, were followed longitudinally. Generated by immunoSEQ multiplex PCR, the TCRdb table keeps only in-frame clones and is missing some. This table has about 170,000 clones, roughly 88% appearing once. This chain links TRBV6-1 with TRBJ1-1; 9 nucleotides match TRBD1. Sequences were obtained from peripheral blood. The origin of this receptor is a man younger than 30 with COVID-19, enrolled during active disease. The CDR3 DNA sequence: TGTGCCAGCAGTGACCCCAGGGACAGGGTAAAAGGGACTGAAGCTTTCTTT. Encoded protein: CASSDPRDRVKGTEAFF.